Below are 13 T cell receptor beta chains sequenced from a single sample in a study of shared clonotypes between healthy human individuals. Here immunoSEQ multiplex PCR was the method, and the copy in TCRdb shows in-frame clones only, minus some. Here the sample spans around 700,000 clones, about three quarters being singletons. The sequencing sample was made of memory CD4+ T cells sorted from blood. This sample's subset: CD45RA-negative fraction. The receptors shown here come from a woman in her twenties or thirties in good health.

The V call is TRBV15, the J call TRBJ1-4; a weak D match, TRBD1 (5 bases). V gave up 2 bases and J gave up 0 bases, with 13 bases separating them. The CDR3 has 17 amino acids. Looked up from germline, CDR1 is LNHNV and CDR2 is YYDKDF (reference sequence). CDR3 protein: CATSRSGQPATNEKLFF. In nucleotides, the CDR3 is TGTGCCACCAGCAGAAGTGGACAACCTGCAACTAATGAAAAACTGTTTTTT. The full variable domain, rest sourced from reference TRBV15 and TRBJ1-4, is DAMVIQNPRYQVTQFGKPVTLSCSQTLNHNVMYWYQQKSSQAPKLLFHYYDKDFNNEADTPDNFQSRRPNTSFCFLDIRSPGLGDTAMYLCATSRSGQPATNEKLFFGSGTQLSVL.

This clone was seen only once. This chain links TRBV6-5 with TRBJ2-2; D might be TRBD1 (6 bases). Germline CDR1 MNHEY, CDR2 SVGAGI. Trimming pared 8 bases from V and 5 bases from J, leaving 18 bases between. The CDR3 is made up of 15 amino acids. CDR3 protein: CASSERGILTGELFF. CDR3 DNA sequence: TGTGCCAGCTCCGAAAGGGGGATTTTGACCGGGGAGCTGTTTTTT.

J is TRBJ2-5 and V is TRBV14, with TRBD2 as a possible D gene (5 bases). The germline CDR1 and CDR2 sequences are SGHDN and FVKESK. CDR3 size: 15 residues. Between the trimmed V and J ends, which lost 3 bases and 4 bases, there was a span of 15 bases. This CDR3 is CASSQERTTRETQYF. CDR3 sequence (DNA): TGTGCCAGCAGCCAGGAGCGGACCACGCGAGAGACCCAGTACTTC. Full variable domain (remainder filled in from reference TRBV14 and TRBJ2-5): EAGVTQFPSHSVIEKGQTVTLRCDPISGHDNLYWYRRVMGKEIKFLLHFVKESKQDESGMPNNRFLAERTGGTYSTLKVQPAELEDSGVYFCASSQERTTRETQYFGPGTRLLVL.

This rearrangement joins TRBV6-6 to TRBJ2-3, with 10 nucleotides matching TRBD1. From germline, CDR1 is MNHNY and CDR2 SVGAGI (reference sequence). The CDR3 loop spans 13 amino acids. Trimming cost V 11 bases and J 3 bases; bases outside gene matches: 5. CDR3 in amino acids: CAASGQGTDTQYF. DNA for the CDR3: TGTGCCGCTTCGGGACAGGGGACAGATACGCAGTATTTT.

This clone was detected once. This rearrangement joins TRBV18 to TRBJ2-7; 9 bases agree with TRBD1. Germline CDR1 reads KGHSH; CDR2 reads LQKENI. V shed 6 bases, J shed 6 bases, and the junction held 9 bases outside the gene matches. The CDR3 sequence is 14 residues long. The chain's CDR3 is CASSPTGGESEQYF. CDR3 DNA sequence: TGTGCCAGCTCTCCCACAGGGGGCGAAAGCGAGCAGTACTTC.

The genes are TRBV11-2 and TRBJ1-1, with a weak D call TRBD1 (5 bases). V dropped 0 bases and J dropped 11 bases, with 13 bases sitting between them. CDR3 size: 13 residues. Germline-derived CDR1 and CDR2 are SGHAT and FQNNGV. CDR3 in amino acids: CASSLDAGTSAFF. The CDR3 DNA reads TGTGCCAGCAGCTTAGACGCGGGGACGTCGGCTTTCTTT.

V gene TRBV6-6 combines with J gene TRBJ1-1; D is unresolved. Germline lookup yields CDR1 MNHNY and CDR2 SVGAGI (reference sequence). The V gene lost 3 bases and the J gene lost 3 bases, with 11 bases spanning the gap. The CDR3 spans 14 residues. The CDR3 sequence is CASSYSGLYTEAFF. The CDR3 nucleotides read TGTGCCAGCAGTTATAGCGGGTTATACACTGAAGCTTTCTTT.

The chain employs TRBV29-1 and TRBJ2-1; 7 bases line up with TRBD2. CDR1 SQVTM and CDR2 ANQGSEA come from the germline V gene. V lost 4 bases, J lost 6 bases, and 6 bases stayed unmatched. The CDR3 extends over 13 amino acids. CDR3 DNA: TGCAGCGTTGGGATAGCGGGTCCCAATGAGCAGTTCTTC. Protein sequence: CSVGIAGPNEQFF.

This chain connects TRBV2 to TRBJ2-7; D gene unclear. The CDR3 runs 11 residues. Germline V CDR1 and CDR2: SNHLY, FYNNEI. The V and J ends lost 7 bases and 4 bases respectively, with 8 bases between them. For the CDR3, the DNA is TGTGCCAGCACCGTAGAGTACGAGCAGTACTTC. This sequence encodes CASTVEYEQYF.

This chain links TRBV7-9 with TRBJ2-2, with TRBD1 identical over 11 bases. V lost 5 bases to trimming and J lost 6 bases; unmatched junction nucleotides: 8. This CDR3 region has 16 residues. Germline values: CDR1 SEHNR, CDR2 FQNEAQ (reference sequence). The DNA of the CDR3 is TGTGCCAGCAGCGGATCCGGGACAGGGGGTTCCGGGGAGCTGTTTTTT. Translated, it gives CASSGSGTGGSGELFF.

The chain combines TRBV28 with TRBJ2-7; 7 bases are shared with TRBD1. Trimming at V came to 7 bases and at J to 2 bases, leaving 5 bases not matched to a gene. The length of the CDR3 is 13 residues. Germline V lookup: CDR1 MDHEN, CDR2 SYDVKM. In DNA, the CDR3 is TGTGCCAGCACCACGGGGACAGCCTACGAGCAGTACTTC. It translates to CASTTGTAYEQYF.

The gene calls are TRBV30 and TRBJ1-2; D might be TRBD1 (5 bases). Trimming took off 0 bases at V and 4 bases at J, with 9 bases between the two ends. The CDR3 extends over 13 amino acids. Germline CDR1 and CDR2: GTSNPN and SVGIG (reference sequence). Here the CDR3 DNA reads TGTGCCTGGAGTGTGGTTGGGACCTATGGCTACACCTTC. Its translation is CAWSVVGTYGYTF.

J is TRBJ1-5 and V is TRBV19; tentatively, D is TRBD1 (5 bases). The CDR3 has 13 residues. Trimming took 4 bases from V and 6 from J, leaving 10 bases between them. Germline lookup yields CDR1 LNHDA and CDR2 SQIVND (reference sequence). CDR3 in DNA: TGTGCCAGTAGTACTAAACAGGCTCAGCCCCAGCATTTT. Its translation is CASSTKQAQPQHF.